Given below is one T cell receptor beta chain in context. The antigen is undetermined. These data belong to a study of CD8+ T cells in alopecia areata. Treatment meaning: oral pan-JAK inhibitor, 5-10 mg twice daily. The CDR3 sequence is 14 residues long. Trimming at V came to 3 bases and at J to 0 bases, leaving 2 bases not matched to a gene. Germline V gene sequence: CDR1 MGHRA, CDR2 YSYEKL. cDNA serving as the sequencing template came from extracted, reverse transcribed RNA. Generated by immunoSEQ multiplex PCR, the TCRdb table keeps only in-frame clones and is missing some. The sample records about 130,000 clones, nearly 55% being singletons. Study conclusions and caveats: Between patients, shared TCR sequences were less clear than in mice. This was possibly due in part to HLA diversity in the patient population.

This specimen consisted of CD8+ T cells sorted from blood, obtained at week 4, from a patient treated with tofacitinib. This chain links TRBV4-1 with TRBJ2-7; 7 positions agree with TRBD1. This receptor was identified in a human donor with alopecia areata. CDR3 DNA sequence: TGCGCCAGCAGCCAGGGGACAGCCTCCTACGAGCAGTACTTC. Translating it yields CASSQGTASYEQYF.